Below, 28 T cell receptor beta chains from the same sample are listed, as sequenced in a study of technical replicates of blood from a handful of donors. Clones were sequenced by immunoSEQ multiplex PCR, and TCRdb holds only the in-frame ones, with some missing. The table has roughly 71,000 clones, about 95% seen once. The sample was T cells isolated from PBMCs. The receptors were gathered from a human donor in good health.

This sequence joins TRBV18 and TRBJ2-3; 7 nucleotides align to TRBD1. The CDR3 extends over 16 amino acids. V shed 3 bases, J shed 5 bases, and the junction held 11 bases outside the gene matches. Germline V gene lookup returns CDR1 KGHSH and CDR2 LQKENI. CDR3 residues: CASSPSPRTGGDTQYF. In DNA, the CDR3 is TGTGCCAGCTCACCGAGCCCGAGGACAGGAGGAGATACGCAGTATTTT.

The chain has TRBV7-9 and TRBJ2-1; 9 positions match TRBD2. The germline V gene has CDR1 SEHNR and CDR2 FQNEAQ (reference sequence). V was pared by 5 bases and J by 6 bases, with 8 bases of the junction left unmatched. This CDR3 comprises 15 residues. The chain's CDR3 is CASSVAGGRANEQFF. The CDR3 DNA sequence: TGTGCCAGCAGCGTCGCTGGCGGGAGGGCCAATGAGCAGTTCTTC.

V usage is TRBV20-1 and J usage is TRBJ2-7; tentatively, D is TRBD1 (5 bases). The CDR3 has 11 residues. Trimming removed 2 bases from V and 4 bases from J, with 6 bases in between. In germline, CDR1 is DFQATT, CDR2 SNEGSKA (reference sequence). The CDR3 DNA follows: TGCAGTGCTAGACAGGGATACGAGCAGTACTTC. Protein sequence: CSARQGYEQYF.

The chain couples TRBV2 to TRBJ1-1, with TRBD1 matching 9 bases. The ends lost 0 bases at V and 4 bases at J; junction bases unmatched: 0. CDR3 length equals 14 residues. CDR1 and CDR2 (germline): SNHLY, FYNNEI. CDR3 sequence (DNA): TGTGCCAGCAGTGAAGCGGGACAGGGCACTGAAGCTTTCTTT. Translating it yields CASSEAGQGTEAFF.

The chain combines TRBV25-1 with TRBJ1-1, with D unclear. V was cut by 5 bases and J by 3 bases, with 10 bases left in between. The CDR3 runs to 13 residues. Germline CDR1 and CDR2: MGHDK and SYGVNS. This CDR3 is CASSSGTYTEAFF. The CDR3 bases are TGTGCCAGCAGTTCCGGTACCTACACTGAAGCTTTCTTT.

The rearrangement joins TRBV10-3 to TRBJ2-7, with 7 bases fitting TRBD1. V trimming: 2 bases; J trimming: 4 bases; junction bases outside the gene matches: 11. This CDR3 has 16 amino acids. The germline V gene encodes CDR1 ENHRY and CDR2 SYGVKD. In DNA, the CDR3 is TGTGCCATCAGTGAGCCCCTTGGACAGGAACAATACGAGCAGTACTTC. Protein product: CAISEPLGQEQYEQYF.

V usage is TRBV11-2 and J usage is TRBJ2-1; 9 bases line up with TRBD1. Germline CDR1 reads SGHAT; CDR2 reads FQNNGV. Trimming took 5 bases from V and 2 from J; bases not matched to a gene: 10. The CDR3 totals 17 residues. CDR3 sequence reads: CASSLLGQGSTYNEQFF. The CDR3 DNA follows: TGTGCCAGCAGCCTCCTCGGACAGGGGTCTACCTACAATGAGCAGTTCTTC.

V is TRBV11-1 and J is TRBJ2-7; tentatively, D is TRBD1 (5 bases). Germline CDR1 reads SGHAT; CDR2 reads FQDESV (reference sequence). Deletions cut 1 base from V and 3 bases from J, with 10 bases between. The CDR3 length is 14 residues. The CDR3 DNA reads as TGTGCCAGCAGCTTAGGGAGACAGAGCTACGAGCAGTACTTC. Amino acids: CASSLGRQSYEQYF. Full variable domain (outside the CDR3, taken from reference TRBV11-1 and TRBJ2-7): EAEVAQSPRYKITEKSQAVAFWCDPISGHATLYWYRQILGQGPELLVQFQDESVVDDSQLPKDRFSAERLKGVDSTLKIQPAELGDSAMYLCASSLGRQSYEQYFGPGTRLTVT.

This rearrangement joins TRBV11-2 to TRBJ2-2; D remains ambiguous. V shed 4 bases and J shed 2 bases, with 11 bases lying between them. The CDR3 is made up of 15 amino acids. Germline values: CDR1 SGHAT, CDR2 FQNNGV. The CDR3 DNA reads TGTGCCAGCAGCTCAGCAGGTTCCAACACCGGGGAGCTGTTTTTT. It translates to CASSSAGSNTGELFF.

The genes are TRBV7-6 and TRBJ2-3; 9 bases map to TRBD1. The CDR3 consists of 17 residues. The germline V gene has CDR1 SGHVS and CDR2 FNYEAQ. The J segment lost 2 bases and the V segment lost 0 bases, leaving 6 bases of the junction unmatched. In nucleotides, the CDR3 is TGTGCCAGCAGCTTAGCGCTGACAGGGGGTGCCACAGATACGCAGTATTTT. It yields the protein CASSLALTGGATDTQYF.

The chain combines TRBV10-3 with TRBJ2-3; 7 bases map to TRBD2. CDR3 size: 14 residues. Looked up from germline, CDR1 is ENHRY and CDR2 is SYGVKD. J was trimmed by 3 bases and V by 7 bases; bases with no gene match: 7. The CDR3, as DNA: TGTGCCATCAAGGCGCGGGAGATTACAGATACGCAGTATTTT. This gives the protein CAIKAREITDTQYF.

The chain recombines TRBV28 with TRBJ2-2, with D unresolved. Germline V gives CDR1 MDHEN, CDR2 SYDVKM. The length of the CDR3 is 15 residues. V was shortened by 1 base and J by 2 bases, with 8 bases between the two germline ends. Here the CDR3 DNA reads TGTGCCAGCAGTTTATTGAGTTTCAACACCGGGGAGCTGTTTTTT. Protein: CASSLLSFNTGELFF.

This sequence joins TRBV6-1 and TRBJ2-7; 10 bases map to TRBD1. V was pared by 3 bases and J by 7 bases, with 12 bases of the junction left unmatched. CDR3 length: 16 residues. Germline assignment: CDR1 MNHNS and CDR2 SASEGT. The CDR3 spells CASSDRPGTGAGEQYF. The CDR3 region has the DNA TGTGCCAGCAGTGACCGTCCCGGGACAGGGGCGGGAGAGCAGTACTTC.

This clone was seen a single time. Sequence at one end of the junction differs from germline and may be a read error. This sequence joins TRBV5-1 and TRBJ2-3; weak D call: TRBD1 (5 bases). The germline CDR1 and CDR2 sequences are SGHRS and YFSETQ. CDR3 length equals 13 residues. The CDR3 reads CASSLVPTETQYF. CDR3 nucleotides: TGCGCCAGCAGCTTGGTGCCGACAGAGACGCAGTATTTT.

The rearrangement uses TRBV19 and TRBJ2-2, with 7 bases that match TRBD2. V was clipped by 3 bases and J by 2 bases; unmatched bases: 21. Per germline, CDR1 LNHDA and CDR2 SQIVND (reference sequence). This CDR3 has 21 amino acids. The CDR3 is CASSIYTWGRWRGSNTGELFF. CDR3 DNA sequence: TGTGCCAGTAGTATCTATACGTGGGGAAGGTGGCGGGGGTCTAACACCGGGGAGCTGTTTTTT.

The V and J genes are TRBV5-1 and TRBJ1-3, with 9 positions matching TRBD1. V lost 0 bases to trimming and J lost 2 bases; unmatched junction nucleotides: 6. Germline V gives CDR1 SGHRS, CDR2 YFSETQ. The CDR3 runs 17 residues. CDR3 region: CASSLGVQGATGNTIYF. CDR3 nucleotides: TGCGCCAGCAGCTTGGGGGTACAGGGGGCGACTGGAAACACCATATATTTT. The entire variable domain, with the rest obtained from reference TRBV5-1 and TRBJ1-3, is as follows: KAGVTQTPRYLIKTRGQQVTLSCSPISGHRSVSWYQQTPGQGLQFLFEYFSETQRNKGNFPGRFSGRQFSNSRSEMNVSTLELGDSALYLCASSLGVQGATGNTIYFGEGSWLTVV.

The CDR3 reads CASSPRGRTGSNQPQHF. The CDR3 DNA is TGTGCCAGTAGTCCGAGGGGGAGAACAGGTAGCAATCAGCCCCAGCATTTT. This chain connects TRBV19 to TRBJ1-5, with TRBD1 as a possible D gene (6 bases). The V end lost 5 bases, the J end lost 0 bases, and 17 bases lay between the germline ends. Germline V lookup: CDR1 LNHDA, CDR2 SQIVND (reference sequence). The CDR3 spans 17 residues.

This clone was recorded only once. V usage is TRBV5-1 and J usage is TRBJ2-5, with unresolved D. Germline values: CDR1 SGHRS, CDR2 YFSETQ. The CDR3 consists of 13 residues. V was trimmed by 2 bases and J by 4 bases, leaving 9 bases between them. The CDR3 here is CASSLSFLETQYF. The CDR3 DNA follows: TGCGCCAGCAGCTTAAGCTTCCTAGAGACCCAGTACTTC.

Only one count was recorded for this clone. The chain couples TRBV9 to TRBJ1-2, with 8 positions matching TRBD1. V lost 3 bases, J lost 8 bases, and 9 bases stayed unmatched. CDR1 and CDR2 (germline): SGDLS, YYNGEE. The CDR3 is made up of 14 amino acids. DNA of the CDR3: TGTGCCAGCAGCGCGGGACAGGAGCCTCTCGGCTACACCTTC. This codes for CASSAGQEPLGYTF.

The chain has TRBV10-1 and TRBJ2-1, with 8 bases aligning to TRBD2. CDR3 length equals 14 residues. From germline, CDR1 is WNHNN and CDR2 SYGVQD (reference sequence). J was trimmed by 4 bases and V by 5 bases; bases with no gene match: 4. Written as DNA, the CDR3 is TGCGCCAGCAGTCGCTCGGGAGGGTACAATGAGCAGTTCTTC. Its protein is CASSRSGGYNEQFF.

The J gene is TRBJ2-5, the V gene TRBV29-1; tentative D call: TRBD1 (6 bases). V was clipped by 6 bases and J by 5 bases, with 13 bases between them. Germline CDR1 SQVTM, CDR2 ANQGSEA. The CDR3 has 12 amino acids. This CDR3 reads CSVEGEWETQYF. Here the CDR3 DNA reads TGCAGCGTCGAGGGGGAGTGGGAGACCCAGTACTTC.

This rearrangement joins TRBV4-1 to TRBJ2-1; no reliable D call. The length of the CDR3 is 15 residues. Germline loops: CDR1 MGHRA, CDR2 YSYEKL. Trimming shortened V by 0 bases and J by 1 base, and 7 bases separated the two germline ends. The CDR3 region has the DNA TGCGCCAGCAGCCAAGATGCCGGGTCCTACAATGAGCAGTTCTTC. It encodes CASSQDAGSYNEQFF.

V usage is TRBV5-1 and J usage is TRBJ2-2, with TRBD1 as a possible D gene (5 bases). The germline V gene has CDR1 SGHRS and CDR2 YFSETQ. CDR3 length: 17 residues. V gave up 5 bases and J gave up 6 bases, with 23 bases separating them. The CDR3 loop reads CASRSLRSQVLAGELFF. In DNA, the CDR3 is TGCGCCAGCAGATCACTTCGTTCACAGGTTCTCGCCGGGGAGCTGTTTTTT.

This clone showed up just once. The CDR3 reads CAWSVRGTESEQYF. CDR3 coding DNA: TGTGCCTGGAGTGTACGGGGGACGGAGAGCGAGCAGTACTTC. This rearrangement joins TRBV30 to TRBJ2-7; possibly TRBD2 for D (6 bases). V was trimmed by 0 bases and J by 6 bases, leaving 15 bases between them. CDR3 length: 14 amino acids. Germline loops: CDR1 GTSNPN, CDR2 SVGIG (reference sequence).

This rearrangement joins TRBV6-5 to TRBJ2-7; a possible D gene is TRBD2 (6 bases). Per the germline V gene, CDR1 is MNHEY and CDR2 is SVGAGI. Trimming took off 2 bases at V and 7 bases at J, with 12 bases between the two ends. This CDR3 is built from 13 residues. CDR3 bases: TGTGCCAGCAGTTACGGGCCTGCGGGAGAGCAGTACTTC. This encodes CASSYGPAGEQYF.

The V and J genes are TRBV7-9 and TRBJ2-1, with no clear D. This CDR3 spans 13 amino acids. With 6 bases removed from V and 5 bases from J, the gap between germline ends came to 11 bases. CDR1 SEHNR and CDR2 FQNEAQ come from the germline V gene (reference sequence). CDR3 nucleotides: TGTGCCAGCAGAACGGGTTACAACAATGAGCAGTTCTTC. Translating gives CASRTGYNNEQFF.

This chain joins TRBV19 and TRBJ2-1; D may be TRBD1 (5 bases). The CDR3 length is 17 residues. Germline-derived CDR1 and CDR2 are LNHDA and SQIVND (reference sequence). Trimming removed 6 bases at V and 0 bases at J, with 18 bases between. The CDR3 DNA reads TGTGCCAGTAGCAGGGCGCTGGGCCGGTCCTCCTACAATGAGCAGTTCTTC. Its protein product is CASSRALGRSSYNEQFF. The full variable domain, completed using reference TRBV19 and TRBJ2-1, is DGGITQSPKYLFRKEGQNVTLSCEQNLNHDAMYWYRQDPGQGLRLIYYSQIVNDFQKGDIAEGYSVSREKKESFPLTVTSAQKNPTAFYLCASSRALGRSSYNEQFFGPGTRLTVL.

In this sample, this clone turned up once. In nucleotides, the CDR3 is TGTGCCAGCAGTGACAGAGACAGGGGAAGGGGTGGCTACACCTTC. This codes for CASSDRDRGRGGYTF. The rearrangement uses TRBV2 and TRBJ1-2; TRBD1 aligns across 8 bases. CDR1 and CDR2 (germline): SNHLY, FYNNEI. CDR3 length: 15 residues. V lost 3 bases and J lost 7; bases outside the gene matches: 10.